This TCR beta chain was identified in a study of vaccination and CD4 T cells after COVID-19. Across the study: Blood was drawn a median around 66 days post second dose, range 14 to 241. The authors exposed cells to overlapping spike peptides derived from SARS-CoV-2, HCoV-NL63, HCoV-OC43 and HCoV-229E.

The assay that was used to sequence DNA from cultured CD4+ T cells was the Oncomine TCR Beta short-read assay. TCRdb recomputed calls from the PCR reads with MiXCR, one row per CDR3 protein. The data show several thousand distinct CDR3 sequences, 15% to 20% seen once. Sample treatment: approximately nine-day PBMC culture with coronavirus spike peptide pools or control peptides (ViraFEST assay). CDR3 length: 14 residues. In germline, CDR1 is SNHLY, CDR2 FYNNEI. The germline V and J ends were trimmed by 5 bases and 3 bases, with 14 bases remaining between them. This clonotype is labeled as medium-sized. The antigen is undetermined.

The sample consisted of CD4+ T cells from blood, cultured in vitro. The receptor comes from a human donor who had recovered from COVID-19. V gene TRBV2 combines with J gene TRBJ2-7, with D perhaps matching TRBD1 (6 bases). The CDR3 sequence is CASSPGQRRYEQYF. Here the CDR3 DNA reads TGTGCCAGCAGTCCGGGACAACGACGCTACGAGCAGTACTTC.